The rows below give T cell receptor beta chains drawn from one sample of a study of T-cell memory formation after mild COVID-19. TCRdb reprocessed the 5' RACE reads with MiXCR, giving one entry per CDR3 protein. The sample consists of fewer than 250,000 distinct CDR3 sequences, around 27% of them appearing once. Sample: PBMCs or a T cell subset sorted from them (not recorded which). The receptors come from an adult woman who had mild COVID-19 (a few samples of this study predate the infection). Cell type and time point are not known. CDR3s leave out the opening cysteine and the closing phenylalanine or tryptophan. Clone size is shown for a subset of rows, as once, few, many or a class of expanded clone.

cdr3_aa: ASSPLEGSFDGNTEAF
v_call: TRBV18
clone_size: -

cdr3_aa: ASSVDTNTEAF
v_call: TRBV2
clone_size: few

cdr3_aa: ASSKDSPGNTGELF
v_call: TRBV21-1
clone_size: -

cdr3_aa: ASSYWGTNTGELF
v_call: TRBV6-5
clone_size: -

cdr3_aa: ASTPRGEPSGANVLT
v_call: TRBV7-9
clone_size: -

cdr3_aa: ASSYGGTVPSTDTQY
v_call: TRBV6-5
clone_size: -

cdr3_aa: ASRFGPGELF
v_call: TRBV6-5
clone_size: few

cdr3_aa: ASIIFGGNTGELF
v_call: TRBV7-2
clone_size: -

cdr3_aa: ASSSARGITEAF
v_call: TRBV7-2
clone_size: once

cdr3_aa: ASSLVPRSTDTQY
v_call: TRBV7-2
clone_size: -

cdr3_aa: ASSPRTGIFTEAF
v_call: TRBV5-1
clone_size: -

cdr3_aa: ASSLDDRLQETQY
v_call: TRBV7-8
clone_size: few

cdr3_aa: ASSQGPLTDTQY
v_call: TRBV3-1
clone_size: many